This T cell receptor beta chain was recorded in a study of cytomegalovirus exposure and HLA in healthy donors. Findings and limits, study-wide: It was reported that the classifier diagnosed cytomegalovirus status with high specificity and sensitivity in both the original and validation cohorts. Later on, an analysis showed TCR association rates differing by HLA locus, with DRB1 the most and HLA-C the fewest. Most of the CMV-associated TCR beta chains (in a later analysis) appeared to be HLA-restricted.

CDR3 size: 12 residues. Germline CDR1 MNHEY, CDR2 SMNVEV (reference sequence). J lost 0 bases, V lost 8 bases, and 1 base had no gene match. Donors in the study were healthy people who gave bone marrow. On this clone: Its antigen is undetermined.

The study ran its PCR with 60 Vbeta and 13 Jbeta primers. Only in-frame clones appear in the TCRdb table, and some are missing; sequencing was by immunoSEQ multiplex PCR. The profile covers some 120,000 clones, with around four fifths appearing a single time and about 19% taken by the ten largest. The TCR was taken from a man between 18 and 35 years old in good health and CMV-seropositive. This chain uses TRBV27 with TRBJ2-7; 7 nucleotides line up with TRBD1. The sequenced sample was PBMCs. DNA of the CDR3: TGTGCCAGCGGGACAGTCTCCTACGAGCAGTACTTC. Translation gives CASGTVSYEQYF.